These 13 T cell receptor beta chains share one sample of origin, sequenced in a study of cytomegalovirus exposure and HLA in healthy donors. Primers for the PCR totalled 60 Vbeta and 13 Jbeta. The assay was immunoSEQ multiplex PCR, and TCRdb's table has in-frame clones only and misses some. This sample's clone table lists around 100,000 clones. Sequencing input: PBMCs. Source of these receptors: a man aged 25-40 years in good health and CMV-seronegative.

The chain combines TRBV25-1 with TRBJ1-1; TRBD1 is a possible D gene (6 bases). There are 15 residues in the CDR3. Germline loops: CDR1 MGHDK, CDR2 SYGVNS. The ends were cut back, 4 bases at V and 4 bases at J, with 16 bases in the middle. DNA of the CDR3: TGTGCCAGCAGTGGAGCCCGGGCGGGGGCCACTGAAGCTTTCTTT. Protein: CASSGARAGATEAFF.

The CDR3 DNA sequence: TGTGCCAGCAGAGGGACAGGGCTATATCAGCCCCAGCATTTT. Translating it yields CASRGTGLYQPQHF. The rearrangement uses TRBV27 and TRBJ1-5, with TRBD1 matching over 9 bases. CDR1 and CDR2 from the germline V gene are MNHEY and SMNVEV (reference sequence). The CDR3 loop spans 14 amino acids. With V trimmed by 6 bases and J by 5 bases, 5 bases remained unmatched.

The gene calls are TRBV12-5 and TRBJ1-1; TRBD1 matches at 7 bases. V was pared by 5 bases and J by 3 bases, with 6 bases of the junction left unmatched. This CDR3 is 14 amino acids long. CDR1 and CDR2 (germline): LGHNT, FRNRAP. The CDR3 protein is CASGPGQSYTEAFF. The CDR3 DNA is TGTGCTAGTGGTCCGGGACAGAGTTACACTGAAGCTTTCTTT.

The V gene is TRBV11-3, the J gene TRBJ1-5, with 8 nucleotides matching TRBD1. After removal of 5 bases from V and 4 bases from J, the junction contained 13 bases not matched to a gene. Germline values: CDR1 SGHNT, CDR2 YENEEA. The CDR3 has 17 amino acids. CDR3 loop: CASSPPDRAISNQPQHF. The CDR3 DNA reads as TGTGCCAGCAGCCCGCCGGACAGGGCGATTTCTAATCAGCCCCAGCATTTT.

This chain links TRBV7-2 with TRBJ2-7; 7 bases align to TRBD1. Germline-derived CDR1 and CDR2 are SGHTA and FQGNSA. The CDR3 covers 14 residues. J gave up 6 bases and V 5 bases, and 10 bases lay outside the gene matches. The CDR3 reads CASSRQGDSLEQYF. CDR3 nucleotide sequence: TGTGCCAGCAGCCGACAGGGCGATTCTCTCGAGCAGTACTTC.

The genes are TRBV7-9 and TRBJ2-5, with TRBD1 matching over 8 bases. Trimming at V came to 5 bases and at J to 5 bases, leaving 13 bases not matched to a gene. Germline V gives CDR1 SEHNR, CDR2 FQNEAQ (reference sequence). CDR3 length: 16 residues. The CDR3 region is CASSPSGRGLAETQYF. As DNA, the CDR3 is TGTGCCAGCAGCCCTTCAGGCAGGGGGCTCGCGGAGACCCAGTACTTC.

CDR3 coding DNA: TGTGCCAGCAGACGCGGGGGCGCGGCTGAAGCTTTCTTT. Encoded protein: CASRRGGAAEAFF. The chain employs TRBV13 and TRBJ1-1; D perhaps matches TRBD1 (6 bases). Deletions cut 6 bases from V and 6 bases from J, with 14 bases between. The germline CDR1 and CDR2 sequences are PRHDT and FYEKMQ (reference sequence). The CDR3 extends over 13 amino acids.

The chain uses TRBV18 and TRBJ1-1; D may be TRBD1 (6 bases). Germline V gives CDR1 KGHSH, CDR2 LQKENI. The CDR3 loop spans 15 amino acids. Trimming pared 2 bases from V and 6 bases from J, leaving 16 bases between. CDR3 in amino acids: CASSPYVQGSAEAFF. For the CDR3, the DNA is TGTGCCAGCTCACCATACGTACAGGGTTCCGCTGAAGCTTTCTTT.

CDR3: CASSQPGLAGEPDYEQYF. In DNA, the CDR3 is TGCGCCAGCAGCCAACCGGGACTAGCGGGGGAGCCAGACTACGAGCAGTACTTC. The chain combines TRBV4-1 with TRBJ2-5; 14 bases match TRBD2. Judging by the DNA end, TRBJ2-7 fits better; the J call may be wrong. Germline CDR1 reads MGHRA; CDR2 reads YSYEKL. This CDR3 contains 18 residues.

The chain couples TRBV5-4 to TRBJ1-5, with D hard to call. Trimming shortened V by 4 bases and J by 5 bases, and 13 bases separated the two germline ends. The length of the CDR3 is 14 residues. Germline lookup yields CDR1 SGHNT and CDR2 YYREEE (reference sequence). The CDR3 loop reads CASSVGPRDQPQHF. The DNA of the CDR3 is TGTGCCAGCAGCGTGGGTCCAAGAGATCAGCCCCAGCATTTT.

The chain recombines TRBV6-5 with TRBJ1-1, with D maybe TRBD1 (5 bases). The V and J ends lost 6 bases and 7 bases respectively, with 18 bases between them. This CDR3 spans 14 amino acids. Germline assignment: CDR1 MNHEY and CDR2 SVGAGI. CDR3 residues: CASRQRSGGIEAFF. The CDR3 DNA follows: TGTGCCAGCAGACAACGAAGCGGGGGGATTGAAGCTTTCTTT.

The CDR3 DNA is TGTGCCAGCAGCTTTGCCGGGACAGGGGGGTCCTACGAGCAGTACTTC. It encodes CASSFAGTGGSYEQYF. The J gene is TRBJ2-7, the V gene TRBV7-7; TRBD1 matches at 11 bases. CDR1 and CDR2 (germline): SSHAT, FNYEAQ (reference sequence). V shed 3 bases and J 1 base; nucleotides not matched to a gene: 5. CDR3 length equals 16 residues.

The rearrangement links TRBV6-6 to TRBJ2-7, with D perhaps TRBD1 (5 bases). Germline V gives CDR1 MNHNY, CDR2 SVGAGI (reference sequence). This CDR3 is 13 amino acids long. Trimming took 0 bases from V and 3 from J, leaving 6 bases between them. CDR3 bases: TGTGCCAGCAGTTACTCGACAGACTACGAGCAGTACTTC. It is translated as CASSYSTDYEQYF.